The present T cell receptor beta chain was sequenced within a study of T cell responses to AZD1222 COVID-19 vaccine (dated by TCRdb to the early 2020s). Background for the entire study: AZD1222 recipients given second doses at about 4 weeks or at about 12 weeks were pooled, since spike-specific TCR depth and breadth were not found to differ between the two schedules. TCR sequencing was performed for more than 230 trial participants, of whom roughly 200 were given two doses of AZD1222 and approximately 25 were given two doses of MenACWY control vaccine. Enrollment into the trials was organized by age into subgroups of 18-55, 56-69 and 70-plus years, and those subgroups contained roughly 150, 30 and 60 TCR-sequenced participants, respectively. General conclusions and limits of the study: Participants were mostly white British and included more females than males, and it was suggested by the authors that clonal diversity may have been underestimated. In the small 56-69-year group, the increase in depth fell short of significance, most likely because of low power. Reportedly, almost half of the unique spike-specific TCRs recognized epitopes lying outside the regions that are mutated in the B.1.351 and B.1.1.7 variants. Because no samples from the day 14 peak response were available, repertoires could be characterized only after the peak T cell response. The vaccine-associated CD4 TCRs covered the entire spike protein, and the dominant responses fell in regions 160-218 and 743-854. Conclusions about previously exposed vaccinees are limited, since just 5 or 6 AZD1222 recipients were seropositive for SARS-CoV-2 at baseline. A significant rise in spike-specific TCR breadth and depth was observed after two AZD1222 doses relative to day 0 and relative to MenACWY recipients.

Regarding this clone: Its antigen is currently not known. No base quality values were provided; no much bigger clone lies one nucleotide off.

The CDR3, from cysteine to phenylalanine, totals 13 residues. The kept DNA is CDR3 alone, 39 bases in frame from the first base. The junction carries 8 bases between V and J, which are trimmed by 7 bases and 0 bases respectively. The germline V gene sets CDR1 to SGHTA and CDR2 to FQGNSA. This sample's time point label indicates: baseline before first vaccination. Samples from vaccinated people were obtained from the UK trials COV001 and COV002, which included a single-blind randomized controlled phase 2/3 trial of AZD1222 (ChAdOx1 nCoV-19) in healthy adults. For TCRbeta chain sequencing, PBMC samples were collected from trial participants at day 0 and at day 28 after the second dose. The CDR3 regions of human TCRbeta chains were subjected to immunosequencing. In the authors' own workflow: TCRs in the repertoires were matched against a reference library of SARS-CoV-2-specific TCRs that had been generated with the MIRA antigen-specificity platform. Breadth meant the fraction of unique TCRs that were SARS-CoV-2-associated, whereas depth meant the fraction of total T cells that were SARS-CoV-2-associated. Using the MIRA data, every spike-specific TCR was mapped to the spike region that the TCR reacted to and assigned to either a CD4 or a CD8 class. Log10-transformed breadth and depth values were compared by one-way ANOVA with Sidak's multiple comparisons tests. TCRdb took over this immuneACCESS table, retaining in-frame rearrangements with V and J assigned. Such tables are incomplete; in checked studies, under half of the missing clones stem from an unresolved V gene, and the remainder is unexplained. The V and J calls and clone size were taken over from that table, and D and trimming were inferred from the DNA. Within this sample are 95,000 or so clones, with less than 90% of them counted one time only. Clones ranked in the top ten supply roughly 3.5% of the sample.

The sequencing here drew on peripheral blood, taken on day 0 of AZD1222 vaccination. This receptor was obtained from an adult in good health. This chain joins TRBV7-2 to TRBJ2-3; a tentative D match to TRBD1 spans 5 bases. This receptor carries the CDR3 CASTGQSTDTQYF. The DNA sequence is TGTGCCAGCACAGGACAAAGCACAGATACGCAGTATTTT.